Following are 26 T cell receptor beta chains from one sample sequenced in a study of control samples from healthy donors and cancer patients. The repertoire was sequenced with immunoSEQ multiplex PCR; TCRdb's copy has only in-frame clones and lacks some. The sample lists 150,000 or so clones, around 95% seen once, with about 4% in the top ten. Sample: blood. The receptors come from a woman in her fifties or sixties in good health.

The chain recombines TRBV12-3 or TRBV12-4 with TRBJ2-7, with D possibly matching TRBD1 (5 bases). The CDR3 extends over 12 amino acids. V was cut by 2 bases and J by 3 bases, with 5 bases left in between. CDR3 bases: TGTGCCAGCAGTTTACAGGGCTACGAGCAGTACTTC. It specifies CASSLQGYEQYF.

The CDR3 here is CASSQEGDQPQHF. CDR3 coding DNA: TGTGCCAGCAGTCAGGAGGGGGATCAGCCCCAGCATTTT. This sequence joins TRBV2 and TRBJ1-5; maybe TRBD1 (6 bases). The CDR3 totals 13 residues. CDR1 and CDR2 (germline): SNHLY, FYNNEI. V shed 5 bases and J shed 5 bases, with 10 bases lying between them.

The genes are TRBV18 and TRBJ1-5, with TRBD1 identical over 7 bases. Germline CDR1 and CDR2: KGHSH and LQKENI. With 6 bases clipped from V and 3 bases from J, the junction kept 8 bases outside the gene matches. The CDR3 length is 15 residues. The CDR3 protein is CASSTGTFDNQPQHF. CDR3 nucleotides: TGTGCCAGCTCGACAGGGACCTTTGACAATCAGCCCCAGCATTTT.

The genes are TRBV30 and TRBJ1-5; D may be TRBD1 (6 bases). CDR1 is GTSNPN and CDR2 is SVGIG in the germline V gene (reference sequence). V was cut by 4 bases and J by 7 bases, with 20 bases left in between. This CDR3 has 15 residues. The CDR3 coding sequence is TGTGCCTGGACCCTGGGGGGGGCGAGTCTCCAGCCCCAGCATTTT. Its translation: CAWTLGGASLQPQHF.

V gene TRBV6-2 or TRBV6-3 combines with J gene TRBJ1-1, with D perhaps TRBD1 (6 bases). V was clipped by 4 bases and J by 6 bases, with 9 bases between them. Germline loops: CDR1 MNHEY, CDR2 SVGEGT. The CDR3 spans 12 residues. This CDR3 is CASSLQGPEAFF. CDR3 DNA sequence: TGTGCCAGCAGTTTACAGGGCCCTGAAGCTTTCTTT.

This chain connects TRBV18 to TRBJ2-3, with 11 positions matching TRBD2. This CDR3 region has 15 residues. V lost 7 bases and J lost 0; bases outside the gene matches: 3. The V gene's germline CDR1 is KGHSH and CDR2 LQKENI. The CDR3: CASFGTSGSTDTQYF. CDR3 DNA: TGTGCCAGCTTCGGGACTAGCGGAAGCACAGATACGCAGTATTTT.

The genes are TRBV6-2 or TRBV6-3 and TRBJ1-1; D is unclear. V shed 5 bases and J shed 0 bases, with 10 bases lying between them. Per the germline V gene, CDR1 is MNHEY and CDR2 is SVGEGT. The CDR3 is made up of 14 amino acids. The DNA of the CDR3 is TGTGCCAGCAGTGTACTACAGCTGAACACTGAAGCTTTCTTT. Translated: CASSVLQLNTEAFF.

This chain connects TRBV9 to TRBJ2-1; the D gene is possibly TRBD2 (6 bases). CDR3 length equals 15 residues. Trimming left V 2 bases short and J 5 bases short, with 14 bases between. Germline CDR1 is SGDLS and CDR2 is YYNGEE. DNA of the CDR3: TGTGCCAGCAGCGTCTACACCGGGACTCACAATGAGCAGTTCTTC. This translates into CASSVYTGTHNEQFF. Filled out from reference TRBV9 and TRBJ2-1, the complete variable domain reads DSGVTQTPKHLITATGQRVTLRCSPRSGDLSVYWYQQSLDQGLQFLIQYYNGEERAKGNILERFSAQQFPDLHSELNLSSLELGDSALYFCASSVYTGTHNEQFFGPGTRLTVL.

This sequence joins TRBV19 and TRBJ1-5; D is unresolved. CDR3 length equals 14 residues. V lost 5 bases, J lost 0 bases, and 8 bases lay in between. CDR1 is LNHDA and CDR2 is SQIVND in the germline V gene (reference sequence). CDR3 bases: TGTGCCAGTAGTCCGCCTGATAGCAATCAGCCCCAGCATTTT. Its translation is CASSPPDSNQPQHF.

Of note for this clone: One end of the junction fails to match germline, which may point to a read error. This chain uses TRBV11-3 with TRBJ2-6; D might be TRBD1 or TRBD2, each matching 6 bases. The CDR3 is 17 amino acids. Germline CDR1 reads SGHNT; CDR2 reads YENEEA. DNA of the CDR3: TGTGCCAGCAGTTTAGTGGGGGGCAGCTCTGGGGCCAACGTCCTGACTTTC. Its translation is CASSLVGGSSGANVLTF.

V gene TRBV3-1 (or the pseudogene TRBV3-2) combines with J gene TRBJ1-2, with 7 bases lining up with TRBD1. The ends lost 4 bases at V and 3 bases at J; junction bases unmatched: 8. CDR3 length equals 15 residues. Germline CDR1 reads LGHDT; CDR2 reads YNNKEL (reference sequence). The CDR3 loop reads CASSLDRVGDYGYTF. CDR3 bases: TGTGCCAGCAGCCTAGACAGGGTAGGAGACTATGGCTACACCTTC.

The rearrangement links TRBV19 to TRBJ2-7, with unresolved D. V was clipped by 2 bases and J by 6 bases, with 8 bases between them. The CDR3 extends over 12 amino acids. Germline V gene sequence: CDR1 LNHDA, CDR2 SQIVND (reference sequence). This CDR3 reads CASSISPTEQYF. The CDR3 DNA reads TGTGCCAGTAGTATAAGTCCCACCGAGCAGTACTTC.

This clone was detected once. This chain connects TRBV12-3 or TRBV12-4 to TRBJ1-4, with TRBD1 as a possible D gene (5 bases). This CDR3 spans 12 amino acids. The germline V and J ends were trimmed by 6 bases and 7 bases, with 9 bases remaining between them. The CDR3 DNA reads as TGTGCCAGCAGGGAGGGGAGTGAAAAACTGTTTTTT. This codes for CASREGSEKLFF.

The CDR3 region is CASSPGQGTNYGYTF. The CDR3 bases are TGCGCCAGCAGCCCCGGACAGGGAACTAACTATGGCTACACCTTC. The V call is TRBV5-1, the J call TRBJ1-2; 8 bases are shared with TRBD1. Germline trimming cut 4 bases from V and 0 bases from J; bases unmatched to any gene: 5. Germline V gene lookup returns CDR1 SGHRS and CDR2 YFSETQ. This CDR3 is 15 amino acids long.

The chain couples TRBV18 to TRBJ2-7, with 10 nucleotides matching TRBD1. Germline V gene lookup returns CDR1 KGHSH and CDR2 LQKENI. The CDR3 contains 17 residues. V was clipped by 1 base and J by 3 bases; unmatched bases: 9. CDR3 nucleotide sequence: TGTGCCAGCTCACCACTTGGGACAGGGGCCGACCTCTACGAGCAGTACTTC. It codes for CASSPLGTGADLYEQYF.

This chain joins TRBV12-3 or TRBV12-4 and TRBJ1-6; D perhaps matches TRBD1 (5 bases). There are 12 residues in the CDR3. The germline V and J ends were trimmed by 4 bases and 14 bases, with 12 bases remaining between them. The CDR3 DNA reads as TGTGCCAGCAGTTCGGGGCCTGTGGCCCTCCACTTT. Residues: CASSSGPVALHF.

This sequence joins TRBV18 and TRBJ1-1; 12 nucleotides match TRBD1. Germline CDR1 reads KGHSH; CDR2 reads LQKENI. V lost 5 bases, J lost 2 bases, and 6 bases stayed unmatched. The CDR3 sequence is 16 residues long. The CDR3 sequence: CASSEGQGALNTEAFF. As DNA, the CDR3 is TGTGCCAGCTCAGAGGGACAGGGGGCCCTCAACACTGAAGCTTTCTTT.

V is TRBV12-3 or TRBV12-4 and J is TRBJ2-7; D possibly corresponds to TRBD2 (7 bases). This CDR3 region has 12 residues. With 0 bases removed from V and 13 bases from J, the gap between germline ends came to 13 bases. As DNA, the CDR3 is TGTGCCAGCAGTTTAGCCGGCGGGGGCCGCTACTTC. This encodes CASSLAGGGRYF.

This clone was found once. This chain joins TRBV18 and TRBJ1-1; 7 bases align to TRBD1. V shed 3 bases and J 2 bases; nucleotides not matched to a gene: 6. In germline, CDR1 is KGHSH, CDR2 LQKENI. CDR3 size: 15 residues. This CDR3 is CASSPIGGKNTEAFF. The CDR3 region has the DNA TGTGCCAGCTCACCTATAGGGGGCAAAAACACTGAAGCTTTCTTT.

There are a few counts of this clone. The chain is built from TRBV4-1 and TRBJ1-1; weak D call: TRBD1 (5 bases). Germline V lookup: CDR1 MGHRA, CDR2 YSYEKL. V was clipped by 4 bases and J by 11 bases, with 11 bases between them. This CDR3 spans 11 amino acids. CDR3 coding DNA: TGCGCCAGCAGCCCGGGACTTAGGGCTTTCTTT. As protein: CASSPGLRAFF.

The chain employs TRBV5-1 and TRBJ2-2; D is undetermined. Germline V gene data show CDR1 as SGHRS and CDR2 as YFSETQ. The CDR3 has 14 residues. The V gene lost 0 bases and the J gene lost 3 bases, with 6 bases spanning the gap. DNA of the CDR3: TGCGCCAGCAGCTTGGTCCAAGACACCGGGGAGCTGTTTTTT. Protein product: CASSLVQDTGELFF.

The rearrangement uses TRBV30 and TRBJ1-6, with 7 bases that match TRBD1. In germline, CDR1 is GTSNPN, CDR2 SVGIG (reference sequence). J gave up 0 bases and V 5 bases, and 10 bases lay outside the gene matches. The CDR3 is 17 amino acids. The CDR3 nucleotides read TGTGCCTGGGCTAAAGACAGGGCGAGCTCCTATAATTCACCCCTCCACTTT. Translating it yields CAWAKDRASSYNSPLHF.

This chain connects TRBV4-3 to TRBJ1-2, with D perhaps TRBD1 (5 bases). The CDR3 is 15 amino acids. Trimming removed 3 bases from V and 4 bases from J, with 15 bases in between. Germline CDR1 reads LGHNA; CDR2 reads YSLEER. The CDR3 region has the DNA TGCGCCAGCAGCCACGGGACCGTCGCTCTCTATGGCTACACCTTC. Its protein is CASSHGTVALYGYTF.

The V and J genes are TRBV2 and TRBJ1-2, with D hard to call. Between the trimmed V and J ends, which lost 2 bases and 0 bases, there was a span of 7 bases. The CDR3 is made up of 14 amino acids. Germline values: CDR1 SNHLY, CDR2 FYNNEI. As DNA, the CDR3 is TGTGCCAGCAGTGAAACCTACCCTAACTATGGCTACACCTTC. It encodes CASSETYPNYGYTF.

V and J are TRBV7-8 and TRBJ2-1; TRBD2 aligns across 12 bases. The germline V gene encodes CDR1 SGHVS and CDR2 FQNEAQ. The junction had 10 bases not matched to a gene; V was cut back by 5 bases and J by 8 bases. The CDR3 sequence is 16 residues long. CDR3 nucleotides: TGTGCCAGCAGCACCCGTCTAGCGGGGGGGCCGCATGAGCAGTTCTTC. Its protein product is CASSTRLAGGPHEQFF.

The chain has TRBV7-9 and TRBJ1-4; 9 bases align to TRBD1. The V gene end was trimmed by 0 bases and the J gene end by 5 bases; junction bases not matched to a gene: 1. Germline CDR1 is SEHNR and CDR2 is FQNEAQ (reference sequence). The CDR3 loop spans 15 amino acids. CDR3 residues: CASSLADRGNEKLFF. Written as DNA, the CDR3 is TGTGCCAGCAGCTTAGCAGACAGGGGGAATGAAAAACTGTTTTTT.